One sample yielded the 21 T cell receptor beta chains listed below, sequenced in a study of human T cells and chemical hapten exposure. Time point in this sample: patch test 1, 2 weeks after DPC sensitization. Regarding treatment: therapeutic diphenylcyclopropenone sensitization with weekly scalp DPC. TCRdb reprocessed the RACE reads via MiXCR and lists one record per CDR3 protein. The repertoire holds about 120,000 distinct CDR3 sequences, with 12% to 15% as singletons. The starting material was whole blood, obtained in connection with sensitization to the hapten diphenylcyclopropenone (DPC). The receptors originated from a man aged 18 to 35 with alopecia areata. Some clones in this sample may be carry-over from other donors' samples.

The V gene is TRBV7-2, the J gene TRBJ2-7; TRBD2 matches at 11 bases. Germline V gene data show CDR1 as SGHTA and CDR2 as FQGNSA. This CDR3 comprises 17 residues. J was trimmed by 3 bases and V by 4 bases; bases with no gene match: 11. The CDR3 protein is CASSSRLAGLRFYEQYV. The CDR3 DNA sequence: TGTGCCAGCAGCTCTCGACTAGCGGGGTTGAGGTTCTACGAGCAGTACGTC.

CDR3 region: CASSQGGRNSYNEQFF. DNA of the CDR3: TGCGCCAGCAGCCAAGGAGGCAGGAACTCCTACAATGAGCAGTTCTTC. The gene calls are TRBV4-3 and TRBJ2-1, with D uncertain. Germline CDR1 and CDR2: LGHNA and YSLEER. The V end lost 1 base, the J end lost 0 bases, and 10 bases lay between the germline ends. The CDR3 spans 16 residues.

This clonotype was observed a handful of times. The chain joins TRBV5-1 to TRBJ1-6; D unresolved. Deletions cut 1 base from V and 10 bases from J, with 12 bases between. Germline-derived CDR1 and CDR2 are SGHRS and YFSETQ. The CDR3 length is 14 residues. The CDR3 here is CASSLRLAGSPLHF. The CDR3 nucleotides are TGCGCCAGCAGCTTGAGGCTGGCGGGATCACCCCTCCACTTT.

V is TRBV7-3 and J is TRBJ2-2; TRBD1 matches at 7 bases. After removal of 5 bases from V and 3 bases from J, the junction contained 6 bases not matched to a gene. The CDR3 sequence is 15 residues long. CDR1 is SGHTA, CDR2 FQGTGA, per germline. The CDR3 bases are TGTGCCAGCAGCGCACAGGGGAAGTACACCGGGGAGCTGTTTTTT. It is translated as CASSAQGKYTGELFF.

This clonotype was counted between two and nine times. The chain uses TRBV5-1 and TRBJ2-3; perhaps TRBD2 as D (6 bases). V shed 0 bases and J shed 4 bases, with 9 bases lying between them. Germline V gene sequence: CDR1 SGHRS, CDR2 YFSETQ. The CDR3 loop spans 14 amino acids. The CDR3: CASSLEASADTQYF. CDR3 nucleotides: TGCGCCAGCAGCTTGGAAGCTAGCGCAGATACGCAGTATTTT.

This clonotype was picked up a small number of times. This rearrangement joins TRBV29-1 to TRBJ2-7; 9 nucleotides align to TRBD1. With 3 bases clipped from V and 7 bases from J, the junction kept 7 bases outside the gene matches. CDR1 SQVTM and CDR2 ANQGSEA come from the germline V gene. The CDR3 is made up of 13 amino acids. For the CDR3, the DNA is TGCAGCGTTGAGCACCACAGGGGGCTGGAGCAGTACGTC. This gives the protein CSVEHHRGLEQYV.

The chain links TRBV18 to TRBJ1-1; 9 bases align to TRBD1. The CDR3 is 13 amino acids. CDR1 KGHSH and CDR2 LQKENI come from the germline V gene. Trimming removed 6 bases from V and 10 bases from J; junction bases left unmatched: 9. In DNA, the CDR3 is TGTGCCAGCTCGATCCGGGACAGGGAAGGAGCTTTCTTT. This codes for CASSIRDREGAFF.

The V and J genes are TRBV9 and TRBJ1-1; D unclear. V lost 1 base, J lost 0 bases, and 13 bases lay in between. Germline loops: CDR1 SGDLS, CDR2 YYNGEE. The CDR3 loop spans 16 amino acids. CDR3 loop: CASSVLLGGLNTEAFF. The CDR3 nucleotides read TGTGCCAGCAGCGTACTATTGGGAGGTCTGAACACTGAAGCTTTCTTT.

This clonotype was seen ten or more times. The chain joins TRBV20-1 to TRBJ2-1; TRBD2 matches 14 bases. The germline V gene has CDR1 DFQATT and CDR2 SNEGSKA (reference sequence). The V gene end was trimmed by 2 bases and the J gene end by 4 bases; junction bases not matched to a gene: 10. This CDR3 has 18 residues. The CDR3 DNA reads TGCAGTGCTAGAAGACAAGGGACTAGCGGGGGCCAGTACAATGAGCAGTTCTTC. Amino acid sequence: CSARRQGTSGGQYNEQFF.

V gene TRBV12-3 or TRBV12-4 combines with J gene TRBJ2-3; 12 bases map to TRBD2. The CDR3 is 17 residues long. The junction had 7 bases not matched to a gene; V was cut back by 4 bases and J by 2 bases. Here the CDR3 DNA reads TGTGCCAGCAGTTCCCCACGACTAGCGGGGGCCACAGATACGCAGTATTTT. This sequence encodes CASSSPRLAGATDTQYF.

The sample holds a few counts of this clonotype. The chain joins TRBV4-1 to TRBJ2-7; the D is unclear. V shed 1 base and J shed 3 bases, with 7 bases lying between them. There are 13 residues in the CDR3. Germline CDR1 and CDR2: MGHRA and YSYEKL. The DNA for the CDR3 is TGCGCCAGCAGCCAAGTGGGGATCTACGAGCAGTACTTC. This encodes CASSQVGIYEQYF.

This sequence joins TRBV11-1 and TRBJ1-4, with TRBD1 identical over 7 bases. CDR3 length: 13 amino acids. V lost 4 bases, J lost 8 bases, and 4 bases stayed unmatched. CDR1 is SGHAT and CDR2 is FQDESV in the germline V gene (reference sequence). The CDR3 DNA is TGTGCCAGCAGCTCGGACAGGCGAGAAAAACTGTTTTTT. Its translation is CASSSDRREKLFF. The variable domain in full, with the rest retrieved from reference TRBV11-1 and TRBJ1-4, is EAEVAQSPRYKITEKSQAVAFWCDPISGHATLYWYRQILGQGPELLVQFQDESVVDDSQLPKDRFSAERLKGVDSTLKIQPAELGDSAMYLCASSSDRREKLFFGSGTQLSVL.

The chain couples TRBV18 to TRBJ2-1; D gene ambiguous. Trimming left V 2 bases short and J 3 bases short, with 11 bases between. This CDR3 is built from 15 residues. Germline CDR1 KGHSH, CDR2 LQKENI. The CDR3 sequence is CASSPSRFIYNEQFF. In DNA, the CDR3 is TGTGCCAGCTCACCATCTCGATTTATCTACAATGAGCAGTTCTTC.

This clonotype was seen only a few times. The chain is built from TRBV7-2 and TRBJ1-3; D gene unclear. CDR3 length: 14 amino acids. V lost 5 bases to trimming and J lost 0 bases, with 8 bases between them. Germline V gives CDR1 SGHTA, CDR2 FQGNSA. CDR3 sequence: CASSKLTSGNTIYF. CDR3 bases: TGTGCCAGCAGCAAGCTGACCTCTGGAAACACCATATATTTT.

The rearrangement uses TRBV20-1 and TRBJ2-5, with 11 bases fitting TRBD2. V lost 3 bases, J lost 5 bases, and 20 bases stayed unmatched. CDR1 is DFQATT, CDR2 SNEGSKA, per germline (reference sequence). The CDR3 is made up of 19 amino acids. CDR3 sequence: CSARTLNSPSGGLRETQYF. CDR3 in DNA: TGCAGTGCTAGGACCTTGAATAGTCCTAGCGGGGGGCTCAGGGAGACCCAGTACTTC.

This clonotype occurred a few times. The chain couples TRBV7-6 to TRBJ1-4; a weak D match, TRBD1 (5 bases). The germline gives CDR1 SGHVS, CDR2 FNYEAQ. CDR3 length: 16 residues. V gave up 5 bases and J gave up 5 bases, with 18 bases separating them. CDR3: CASSQGARGRNEKLFF. DNA for the CDR3: TGTGCCAGCAGCCAAGGGGCGAGGGGCAGAAATGAAAAACTGTTTTTT. The entire variable domain, with the rest obtained from reference TRBV7-6 and TRBJ1-4, is as follows: GAGVSQSPRYKVTKRGQDVALRCDPISGHVSLYWYRQALGQGPEFLTYFNYEAQQDKSGLPNDRFSAERPEGSISTLTIQRTEQRDSAMYRCASSQGARGRNEKLFFGSGTQLSVL.

The CDR3 protein is CASSPGATDTQYF. In DNA, the CDR3 is TGTGCCAGCAGCCCCGGGGCAACAGATACGCAGTATTTT. The rearrangement links TRBV7-9 to TRBJ2-3; D is tentatively TRBD1 or TRBD2 (5 bases each). Germline V gene sequence: CDR1 SEHNR, CDR2 FQNEAQ (reference sequence). Deletions cut 5 bases from V and 3 bases from J, with 9 bases between. The CDR3 length is 13 residues. Full variable domain (missing parts from reference TRBV7-9 and TRBJ2-3): DTGVSQNPRHKITKRGQNVTFRCDPISEHNRLYWYRQTLGQGPEFLTYFQNEAQLEKSRLLSDRFSAERPKGSFSTLEIQRTEQGDSAMYLCASSPGATDTQYFGPGTRLTVL.

This rearrangement joins TRBV28 to TRBJ1-6; D gene uncertain. The CDR3 loop spans 12 amino acids. Trimming shortened V by 4 bases and J by 10 bases, and 8 bases separated the two germline ends. Germline CDR1 reads MDHEN; CDR2 reads SYDVKM. The CDR3 loop reads CASSSLTSPLHF. CDR3 sequence (DNA): TGTGCCAGCAGTTCGCTGACCTCACCCCTCCACTTT.

J is TRBJ1-1 and V is TRBV2, with TRBD1 as a possible D gene (5 bases). The CDR3 has 15 residues. Germline V lookup: CDR1 SNHLY, CDR2 FYNNEI. The V end was cut by 2 bases, the J end by 4 bases, with 14 bases between. This chain's CDR3 is CASSEQGLSGTEAFF. The CDR3 DNA reads TGTGCCAGCAGTGAACAGGGTTTGTCGGGCACTGAAGCTTTCTTT.

The CDR3 loop reads CASRLAGVQPQHF. CDR3 in DNA: TGTGCCAGCAGGTTAGCAGGGGTTCAGCCCCAGCATTTT. The chain has TRBV5-8 and TRBJ1-5; weak D call: TRBD1 (6 bases). The CDR3 is made up of 13 amino acids. Germline CDR1 is SGHTS and CDR2 is YDEGEE. Trimming cost V 5 bases and J 6 bases, with 12 bases left between them.

This clonotype was detected only a few times. The chain joins TRBV10-3 to TRBJ2-3; 13 positions match TRBD2. Per the germline V gene, CDR1 is ENHRY and CDR2 is SYGVKD. V shed 7 bases, J shed 1 base, and the junction held 8 bases outside the gene matches. The length of the CDR3 is 17 residues. CDR3 DNA sequence: TGTGCCATCACCAAAATCGGACTAGCGGGGGGCACAGATACGCAGTATTTT. Its protein product is CAITKIGLAGGTDTQYF.